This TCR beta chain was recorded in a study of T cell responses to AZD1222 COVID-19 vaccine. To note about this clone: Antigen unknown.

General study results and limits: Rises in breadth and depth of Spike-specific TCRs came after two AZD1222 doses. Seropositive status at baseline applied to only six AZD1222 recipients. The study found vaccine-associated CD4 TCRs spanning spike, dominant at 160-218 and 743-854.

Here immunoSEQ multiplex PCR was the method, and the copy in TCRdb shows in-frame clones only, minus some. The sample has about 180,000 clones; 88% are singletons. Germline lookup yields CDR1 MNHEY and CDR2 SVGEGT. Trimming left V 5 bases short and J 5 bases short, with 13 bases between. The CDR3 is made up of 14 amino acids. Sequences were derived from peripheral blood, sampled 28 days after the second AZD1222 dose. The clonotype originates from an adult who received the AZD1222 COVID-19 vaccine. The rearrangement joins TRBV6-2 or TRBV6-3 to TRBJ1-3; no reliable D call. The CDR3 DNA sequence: TGTGCCAGCAGTACCCGGGAAGGCCGAAACACCATATATTTT. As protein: CASSTREGRNTIYF.